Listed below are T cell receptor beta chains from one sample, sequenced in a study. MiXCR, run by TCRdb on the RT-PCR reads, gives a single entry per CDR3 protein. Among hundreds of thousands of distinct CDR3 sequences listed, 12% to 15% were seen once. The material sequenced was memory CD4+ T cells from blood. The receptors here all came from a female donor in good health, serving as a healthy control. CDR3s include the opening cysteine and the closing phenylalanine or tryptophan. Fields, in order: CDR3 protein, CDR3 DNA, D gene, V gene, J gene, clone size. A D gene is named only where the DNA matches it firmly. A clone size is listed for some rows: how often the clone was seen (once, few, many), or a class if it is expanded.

CDR3aa: CSVATARDTQYF
CDR3nt: TGCAGCGTTGCTACCGCGAGGGATACGCAGTATTTT
d_gene: -
v_gene: TRBV29-1
j_gene: TRBJ2-3
abundance: many

CDR3aa: CASSTGPRGYEQYF
CDR3nt: TGTGCCAGCAGTACAGGGCCAAGGGGCTACGAGCAGTACTTC
d_gene: -
v_gene: TRBV9
j_gene: TRBJ2-7
abundance: -

CDR3aa: CASSLQTGYYGYTF
CDR3nt: TGTGCCAGCAGCTTACAAACAGGATACTATGGCTACACCTTC
d_gene: -
v_gene: TRBV11-2
j_gene: TRBJ1-2
abundance: few

CDR3aa: CASSLESGGPLSTDTQYF
CDR3nt: TGTGCCAGCAGCTTAGAGAGCGGGGGCCCCTTGTCCACAGATACGCAGTATTTT
d_gene: TRBD2
v_gene: TRBV7-2
j_gene: TRBJ2-3
abundance: few

CDR3aa: CASSAFGTGRSEAFF
CDR3nt: TGTGCCAGCAGCGCTTTTGGGACAGGGAGGTCTGAAGCTTTCTTT
d_gene: TRBD1
v_gene: TRBV7-8
j_gene: TRBJ1-1
abundance: -

CDR3aa: CASSLIGTDNSPLHF
CDR3nt: TGCGCCAGCAGCTTGATCGGGACGGATAATTCACCCCTCCACTTT
d_gene: -
v_gene: TRBV5-1
j_gene: TRBJ1-6
abundance: many

CDR3aa: CSVAAGINGYGYTF
CDR3nt: TGCAGCGTTGCGGCAGGGATCAATGGCTATGGCTACACCTTC
d_gene: -
v_gene: TRBV29-1
j_gene: TRBJ1-2
abundance: many

CDR3aa: CASSVTGVGMNTKAFF
CDR3nt: TGTGCCAGCAGCGTTACAGGGGTTGGCATGAACACTAAAGCTTTCTTT
d_gene: TRBD1
v_gene: TRBV9
j_gene: TRBJ1-1
abundance: -

CDR3aa: CASSPETFPHNEQFF
CDR3nt: TGTGCCAGCAGCCCTGAGACTTTCCCCCACAATGAGCAGTTCTTC
d_gene: -
v_gene: TRBV4-2
j_gene: TRBJ2-1
abundance: -

CDR3aa: CASTYRGGTDTQYF
CDR3nt: TGTGCCAGCACCTACAGGGGGGGGACAGATACGCAGTATTTT
d_gene: -
v_gene: TRBV13
j_gene: TRBJ2-3
abundance: -

CDR3aa: CASSLGPNQPQHF
CDR3nt: TGCGCCAGCAGCTTGGGTCCCAATCAGCCCCAGCATTTT
d_gene: -
v_gene: TRBV7-2
j_gene: TRBJ1-5
abundance: many

CDR3aa: CSAGGTSATYNEQFF
CDR3nt: TGCAGTGCTGGAGGGACTAGCGCTACCTACAATGAGCAGTTCTTC
d_gene: TRBD2
v_gene: TRBV20-1
j_gene: TRBJ2-1
abundance: many

CDR3aa: CASSFPGYYGYTF
CDR3nt: TGTGCCAGCAGTTTCCCGGGCTACTATGGCTACACCTTC
d_gene: -
v_gene: TRBV27
j_gene: TRBJ1-2
abundance: -

CDR3aa: CSVFLGDGYTF
CDR3nt: TGCAGCGTCTTCTTAGGGGACGGCTACACCTTC
d_gene: -
v_gene: TRBV29-1
j_gene: TRBJ1-2
abundance: few

CDR3aa: CSARQGEAETQYF
CDR3nt: TGCAGTGCTAGACAGGGAGAGGCAGAGACCCAGTACTTC
d_gene: -
v_gene: TRBV20-1
j_gene: TRBJ2-5
abundance: -

CDR3aa: CASTSDYTQYF
CDR3nt: TGTGCCAGCACCTCTGACTATACGCAGTATTTT
d_gene: -
v_gene: TRBV7-9
j_gene: TRBJ2-3
abundance: -

CDR3aa: CASSAFGSDGDTQYF
CDR3nt: TGTGCCAGCAGTGCGTTCGGGAGCGATGGAGATACGCAGTATTTT
d_gene: -
v_gene: TRBV25-1
j_gene: TRBJ2-3
abundance: few

CDR3aa: CASSSRGSPLHF
CDR3nt: TGTGCCAGCAGTTCTAGGGGGTCACCCCTCCACTTT
d_gene: -
v_gene: TRBV12-3/TRBV12-4
j_gene: TRBJ1-6
abundance: -

CDR3aa: CASSDTDYKQFF
CDR3nt: TGTGCCAGCAGCGACACGGACTATAAGCAGTTCTTC
d_gene: -
v_gene: TRBV7-2
j_gene: TRBJ2-1
abundance: few

CDR3aa: CASSLGRALSYEQYF
CDR3nt: TGTGCCAGCAGTTTAGGCAGGGCCCTCTCCTACGAGCAGTACTTC
d_gene: -
v_gene: TRBV28
j_gene: TRBJ2-7
abundance: -

CDR3aa: CASSELAWNTEAFF
CDR3nt: TGTGCCAGCAGTGAACTGGCATGGAACACTGAAGCTTTCTTT
d_gene: -
v_gene: TRBV6-1
j_gene: TRBJ1-1
abundance: many

CDR3aa: CASSFLLAGTYEQYF
CDR3nt: TGTGCCAGCAGCTTTTTACTAGCGGGGACCTACGAGCAGTACTTC
d_gene: TRBD2
v_gene: TRBV7-2
j_gene: TRBJ2-7
abundance: few

CDR3aa: CSAREGREDYEQYF
CDR3nt: TGCAGTGCTAGAGAGGGGCGGGAGGATTACGAGCAGTACTTC
d_gene: TRBD2
v_gene: TRBV20-1
j_gene: TRBJ2-7
abundance: many

CDR3aa: CASSSTAYLSGGYTF
CDR3nt: TGTGCCAGCAGTTCGACAGCCTACCTTTCAGGGGGCTACACCTTC
d_gene: -
v_gene: TRBV28
j_gene: TRBJ1-2
abundance: few

CDR3aa: CASSYSMVFSPLHF
CDR3nt: TGTGCCAGCAGTTACTCGATGGTGTTTTCACCCCTCCACTTT
d_gene: -
v_gene: TRBV6-5
j_gene: TRBJ1-6
abundance: many

CDR3aa: CASRVTANYGYTF
CDR3nt: TGCGCCAGCAGGGTAACAGCCAACTATGGCTACACCTTC
d_gene: -
v_gene: TRBV5-1
j_gene: TRBJ1-2
abundance: many

CDR3aa: CASSPNQGSGSPLHF
CDR3nt: TGTGCCAGCTCACCAAACCAGGGGTCTGGCTCACCCCTCCACTTT
d_gene: -
v_gene: TRBV18
j_gene: TRBJ1-6
abundance: -

CDR3aa: CASSLDGSGGVLGTQYF
CDR3nt: TGTGCCAGCAGCTTAGATGGTAGCGGGGGTGTCTTGGGTACGCAGTATTTT
d_gene: TRBD2
v_gene: TRBV7-2
j_gene: TRBJ2-3
abundance: -

CDR3aa: CASSDPGLLGSPLHF
CDR3nt: TGCGCCAGCAGTGATCCCGGGCTTCTGGGTTCACCCCTCCACTTT
d_gene: -
v_gene: TRBV10-2
j_gene: TRBJ1-6
abundance: -

CDR3aa: CASLGRRASKNIQYF
CDR3nt: TGTGCCAGCCTTGGTCGGCGGGCCAGCAAAAACATTCAGTACTTC
d_gene: -
v_gene: TRBV28
j_gene: TRBJ2-4
abundance: few

CDR3aa: CASMPDSYTGELFF
CDR3nt: TGTGCTAGCATGCCGGACAGCTACACCGGGGAGCTGTTTTTT
d_gene: -
v_gene: TRBV7-7
j_gene: TRBJ2-2
abundance: many

CDR3aa: CSALAGTPSSGEQFF
CDR3nt: TGCAGTGCTCTGGCCGGGACCCCCTCGTCTGGTGAGCAGTTCTTC
d_gene: -
v_gene: TRBV20-1
j_gene: TRBJ2-1
abundance: many

CDR3aa: CASSQGNPGLAGYNEQFF
CDR3nt: TGCGCCAGCAGCCAGGGTAATCCGGGACTAGCGGGTTACAATGAGCAGTTCTTC
d_gene: TRBD2
v_gene: TRBV4-1
j_gene: TRBJ2-1
abundance: few

CDR3aa: CASSAGSQGSPLHF
CDR3nt: TGCGCCAGCAGCGCGGGCAGCCAAGGGTCACCCCTCCACTTT
d_gene: -
v_gene: TRBV5-1
j_gene: TRBJ1-6
abundance: -

CDR3aa: CASSVGWTSGRLSYNEQFF
CDR3nt: TGTGCCAGCAGCGTAGGTTGGACTAGCGGGAGGTTATCCTACAATGAGCAGTTCTTC
d_gene: TRBD2
v_gene: TRBV9
j_gene: TRBJ2-1
abundance: -

CDR3aa: CSAIRAIESTEAFF
CDR3nt: TGCAGTGCTATTAGGGCCATAGAGAGCACTGAAGCTTTCTTT
d_gene: -
v_gene: TRBV20-1
j_gene: TRBJ1-1
abundance: -

CDR3aa: CASSVVGDQPQHF
CDR3nt: TGTGCCAGCAGTGTGGTAGGGGATCAGCCCCAGCATTTT
d_gene: -
v_gene: TRBV2
j_gene: TRBJ1-5
abundance: -

CDR3aa: CSARGRQEYNSPLHF
CDR3nt: TGCAGTGCTAGAGGGAGACAGGAGTATAATTCACCCCTCCACTTT
d_gene: -
v_gene: TRBV20-1
j_gene: TRBJ1-6
abundance: few

CDR3aa: CSATGTQNTGELFF
CDR3nt: TGCAGTGCTACCGGGACTCAAAACACCGGGGAGCTGTTTTTT
d_gene: -
v_gene: TRBV20-1
j_gene: TRBJ2-2
abundance: many

CDR3aa: CASSFAQGGAFF
CDR3nt: TGTGCCAGCAGCTTCGCCCAGGGGGGAGCTTTCTTT
d_gene: TRBD1
v_gene: TRBV3-1
j_gene: TRBJ1-1
abundance: -

CDR3aa: CASSLAGDPGELFF
CDR3nt: TGTGCCAGCAGTTTAGCGGGAGACCCCGGGGAGCTGTTTTTT
d_gene: -
v_gene: TRBV12-3/TRBV12-4
j_gene: TRBJ2-2
abundance: many

CDR3aa: CASSPPTSGTINEQFF
CDR3nt: TGTGCCAGCTCACCACCGACTAGCGGGACGATCAATGAGCAGTTCTTC
d_gene: TRBD2
v_gene: TRBV18
j_gene: TRBJ2-1
abundance: -